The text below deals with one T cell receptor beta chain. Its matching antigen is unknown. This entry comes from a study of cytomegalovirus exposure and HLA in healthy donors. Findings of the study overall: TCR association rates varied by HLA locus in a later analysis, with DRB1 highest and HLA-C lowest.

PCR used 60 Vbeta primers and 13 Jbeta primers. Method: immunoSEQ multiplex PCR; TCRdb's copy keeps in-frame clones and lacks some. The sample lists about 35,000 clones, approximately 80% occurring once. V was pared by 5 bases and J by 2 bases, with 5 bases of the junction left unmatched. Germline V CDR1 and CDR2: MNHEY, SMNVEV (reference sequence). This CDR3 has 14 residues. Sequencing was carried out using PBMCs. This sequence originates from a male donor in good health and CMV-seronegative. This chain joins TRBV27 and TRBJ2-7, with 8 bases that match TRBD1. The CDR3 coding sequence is TGTGCCAGCAGTCCCGGGACAGGCCCCTACGAGCAGTACTTC. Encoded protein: CASSPGTGPYEQYF.